These 8 T cell receptor beta chains were sequenced from one sample in a study of OX40 agonist ivuxolimab in advanced cancers. Only in-frame clones appear in the TCRdb table, and some are missing; sequencing was by immunoSEQ multiplex PCR. Of 80,000 to 100,000 clones in the sample, around 94% were seen once. Specimen: CD4+ or CD8+ T cells sorted from blood, collected in a trial of the OX40 agonist ivuxolimab. These receptors were obtained from an adult with an advanced solid tumor such as melanoma, head and neck, liver or kidney cancer.

The chain couples TRBV4-1 to TRBJ2-7, with 8 bases fitting TRBD1. The CDR3 length is 15 residues. Germline loops: CDR1 MGHRA, CDR2 YSYEKL. With 0 bases clipped from V and 3 bases from J, the junction kept 4 bases outside the gene matches. Here the CDR3 reads CASSQDDRGHYEQYF. The CDR3 DNA follows: TGCGCCAGCAGCCAAGATGACAGGGGACACTACGAGCAGTACTTC.

The V call is TRBV4-3, the J call TRBJ1-4; D gene unclear. The CDR3 extends over 15 amino acids. V was trimmed by 1 base and J by 5 bases, leaving 11 bases between them. Germline lookup yields CDR1 LGHNA and CDR2 YSLEER. CDR3 loop: CASSQVSLGNEKLFF. DNA of the CDR3: TGCGCCAGCAGCCAAGTAAGCCTTGGGAATGAAAAACTGTTTTTT.

A note on this clone: Other DNA sequences in the sample encode the same CDR3. The gene calls are TRBV18 and TRBJ2-5, with D uncertain. The ends were cut back, 1 base at V and 8 bases at J, with 11 bases in the middle. From germline, CDR1 is KGHSH and CDR2 LQKENI. This CDR3 region has 13 residues. The CDR3 DNA follows: TGTGCCAGCTCACCACAAGGGTTAGAAACCCAGTACTTC. It encodes CASSPQGLETQYF.

In regard to this clone: The junction does not match germline at one end; this may be a read error. The chain has TRBV7-2 and TRBJ2-5; no reliable D call. The length of the CDR3 is 15 residues. The germline CDR1 and CDR2 sequences are SGHTA and FQGNSA. The CDR3, as DNA: TGTGCCAGCAGCGTAGCCTGGGCCAATGGCGAGACCCAGTACTTC. It is translated as CASSVAWANGETQYF.

The chain carries TRBV5-4 and TRBJ1-1; no definite D call. Germline values: CDR1 SGHNT, CDR2 YYREEE (reference sequence). The CDR3 spans 14 residues. V dropped 1 base and J dropped 4 bases, with 11 bases sitting between them. The chain's CDR3 is CASSLYIGGTEAFF. The CDR3 nucleotides read TGTGCCAGCAGCTTGTATATTGGTGGCACTGAAGCTTTCTTT.

This chain links TRBV5-6 with TRBJ1-5, with D perhaps matching TRBD1 (5 bases). The CDR3 is 13 amino acids. Germline V gene sequence: CDR1 SGHDT, CDR2 YYEEEE. The V gene lost 3 bases and the J gene lost 9 bases, with 13 bases spanning the gap. CDR3 coding DNA: TGTGCCAGCAGCTCGGAGGGAAGGGGGCCCCAGCATTTT. Encoded protein: CASSSEGRGPQHF.

V is TRBV28 and J is TRBJ2-1; TRBD2 matches 12 bases. Germline-derived CDR1 and CDR2 are MDHEN and SYDVKM. V gave up 6 bases and J gave up 7 bases; unmatched junction bases: 13. The CDR3 has 17 residues. CDR3 DNA: TGTGCCAGCAGCCAAGGGCACCCTAGCGGGAGGGTAAATGAGCAGTTCTTC. Encoded protein: CASSQGHPSGRVNEQFF.

This sequence joins TRBV19 and TRBJ1-1; D is possibly TRBD1 (5 bases). The CDR3 length is 13 residues. Between the trimmed V and J ends, which lost 9 bases and 7 bases, there was a span of 18 bases. From germline, CDR1 is LNHDA and CDR2 SQIVND (reference sequence). CDR3 sequence reads: CASLPGVLGEAFF. The CDR3 coding sequence is TGTGCCAGCCTCCCGGGGGTTTTAGGTGAAGCTTTCTTT.